Detailed here is one T cell receptor (beta chain). Its antigen is unidentified. Given a much more abundant clone one base away, this may be a read error. Template switching supplied a universal primer site; unique molecular identifiers were carried on the cDNA. Using its own MiXCR run on the 5' RACE reads, TCRdb lists one record per CDR3 protein. The data contain 200,000 to 250,000 distinct CDR3 sequences, less than 8% of them singletons. The entry originates in a study of identical twins. The length of the CDR3 is 14 residues. Germline V gene sequence: CDR1 MNHEY, CDR2 SMNVEV (reference sequence). Only healthy Caucasians were included as donors. Study results and limitations: For monozygotic twins, models underestimated out-of-frame TCR alpha sharing.

Separately, the same data were catalogued under a study of yellow fever vaccine responses in identical twins. That source notes: Reports say the vaccine T cell response in twins looked partly convergent and partly personalized.

Sequenced: memory (CD45RO+) T cells sorted from blood. The sequence was collected from a woman under 30 in good health. The chain recombines TRBV27 with TRBJ2-1; 9 nucleotides match TRBD2. CDR3 sequence: CASSLAGDFNGQFF. CDR3 nucleotide sequence: TGTGCCAGCAGCTTAGCGGGAGACTTCAATGGGCAGTTCTTC.